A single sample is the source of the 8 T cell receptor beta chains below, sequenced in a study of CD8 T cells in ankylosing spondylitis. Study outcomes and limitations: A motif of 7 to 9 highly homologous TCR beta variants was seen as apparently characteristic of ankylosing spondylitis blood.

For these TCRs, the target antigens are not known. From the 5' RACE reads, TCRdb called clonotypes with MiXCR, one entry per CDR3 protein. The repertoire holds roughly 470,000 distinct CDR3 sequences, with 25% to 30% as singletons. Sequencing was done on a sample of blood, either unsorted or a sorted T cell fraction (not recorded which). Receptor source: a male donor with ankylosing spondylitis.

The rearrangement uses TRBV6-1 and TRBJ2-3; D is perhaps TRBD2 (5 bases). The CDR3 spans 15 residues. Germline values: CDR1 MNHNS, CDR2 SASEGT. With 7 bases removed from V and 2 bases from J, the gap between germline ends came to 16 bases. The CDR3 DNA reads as TGTGCCAGCACCCTGAGGGAATTCTCCACAGATACGCAGTATTTT. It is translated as CASTLREFSTDTQYF.

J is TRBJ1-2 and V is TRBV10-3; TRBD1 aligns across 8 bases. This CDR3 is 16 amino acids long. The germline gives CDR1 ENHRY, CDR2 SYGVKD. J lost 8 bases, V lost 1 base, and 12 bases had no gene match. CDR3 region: CAISEYRDRISGGYTF. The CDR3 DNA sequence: TGTGCCATCAGTGAGTACCGGGACAGGATTTCGGGAGGCTACACCTTC.

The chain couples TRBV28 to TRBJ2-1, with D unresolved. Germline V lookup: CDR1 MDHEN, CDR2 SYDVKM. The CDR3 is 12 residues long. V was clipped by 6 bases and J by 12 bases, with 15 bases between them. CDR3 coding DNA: TGTGCCAGCAGCCTCGATGAGAAACGGCAGTTCTTC. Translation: CASSLDEKRQFF.

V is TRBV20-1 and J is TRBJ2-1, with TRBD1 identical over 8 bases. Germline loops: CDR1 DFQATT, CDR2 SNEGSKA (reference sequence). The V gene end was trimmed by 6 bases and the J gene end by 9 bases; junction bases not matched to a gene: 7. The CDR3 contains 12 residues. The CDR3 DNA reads TGCAGTGCCCAGGGGGCTCTTGGTGAGCAGTTCTTC. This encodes CSAQGALGEQFF.

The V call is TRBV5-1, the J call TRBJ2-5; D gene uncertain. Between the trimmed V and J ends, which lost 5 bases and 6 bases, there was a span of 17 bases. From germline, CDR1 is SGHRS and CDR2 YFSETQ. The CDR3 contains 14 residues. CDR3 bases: TGCGCCAGCAGGTTAGACACCGCTTCAAAGACCCAGTACTTC. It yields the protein CASRLDTASKTQYF.

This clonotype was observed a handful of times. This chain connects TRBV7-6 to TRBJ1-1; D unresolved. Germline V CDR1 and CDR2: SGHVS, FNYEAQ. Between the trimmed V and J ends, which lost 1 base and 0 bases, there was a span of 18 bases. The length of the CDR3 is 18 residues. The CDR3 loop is CASSLGWRRQHMNTEAFF. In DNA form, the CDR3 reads TGTGCCAGCAGCTTAGGGTGGAGGAGACAACACATGAACACTGAAGCTTTCTTT.

As DNA, the CDR3 is TGTGCCAGCAGCCAAGATTTGCGGACACCGAACACTGAAGCTTTCTTT. Residues: CASSQDLRTPNTEAFF. The V and J genes are TRBV3-1 and TRBJ1-1; D possibly corresponds to TRBD1 (5 bases). V was shortened by 0 bases and J by 1 base, with 12 bases between the two germline ends. Germline CDR1 LGHDT, CDR2 YNNKEL (reference sequence). This CDR3 has 16 amino acids.

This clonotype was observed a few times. CDR3 bases: TGTGCCAGCAGTCCCCCGCAGGTTGAAGCTTTCTTT. Translation gives CASSPPQVEAFF. The rearrangement links TRBV12-3 or TRBV12-4 to TRBJ1-1; D remains unclear. The CDR3 consists of 12 residues. Trimming removed 5 bases at V and 7 bases at J, with 11 bases between.